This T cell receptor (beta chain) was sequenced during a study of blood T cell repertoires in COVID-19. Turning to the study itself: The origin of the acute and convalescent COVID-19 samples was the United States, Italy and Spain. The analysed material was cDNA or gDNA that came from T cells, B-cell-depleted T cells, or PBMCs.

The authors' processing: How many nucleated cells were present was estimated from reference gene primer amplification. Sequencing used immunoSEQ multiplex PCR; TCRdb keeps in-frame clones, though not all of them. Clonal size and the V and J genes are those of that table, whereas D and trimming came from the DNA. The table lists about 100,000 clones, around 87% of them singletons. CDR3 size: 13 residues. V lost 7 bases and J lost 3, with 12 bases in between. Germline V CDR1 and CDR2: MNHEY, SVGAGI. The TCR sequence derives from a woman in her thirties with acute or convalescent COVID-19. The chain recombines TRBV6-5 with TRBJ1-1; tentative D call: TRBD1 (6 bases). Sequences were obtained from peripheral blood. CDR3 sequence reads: CASNQGPHTEAFF. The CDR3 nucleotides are TGTGCCAGCAATCAGGGGCCTCACACTGAAGCTTTCTTT.